This is a list of T cell receptor beta chains from one sample in a study of CD8+ T cells in alopecia areata. The table came from immunoSEQ multiplex PCR; TCRdb's copy has only in-frame clones and leaves some out. The data hold about 210,000 clones, with approximately 45% observed a single time. The input for sequencing was CD4+ T cells sorted from blood, taken at approximately week 37, from a patient treated with tofacitinib. Receptor source: a human donor with alopecia areata. Each CDR3 is given with its conserved first and last residue. A D gene is named only where the DNA matches it firmly. Size tells how often a clone was seen (once, few, many) or the class of an expanded clone, and some rows leave it out.

j_call: TRBJ2-7
clone_size: .
v_call: TRBV30
d_call: TRBD2
cdr3_nt: TGTGCCTGGAGTCTAGGACTAGCGGGAGGCGAGCAGTACTTC
cdr3_aa: CAWSLGLAGGEQYF

j_call: TRBJ2-5
clone_size: .
v_call: TRBV29-1
d_call: .
cdr3_nt: TGCAGCTCGGACCTTCAAGGGGGGGAGACCCAGTACTTC
cdr3_aa: CSSDLQGGETQYF

j_call: TRBJ2-3
clone_size: .
v_call: TRBV29-1
d_call: .
cdr3_nt: TGCAGCGCCCGAGCGGTTACAGATACGCAGTATTTT
cdr3_aa: CSARAVTDTQYF

j_call: TRBJ2-7
clone_size: .
v_call: TRBV15
d_call: .
cdr3_nt: TGTGCCACCAGCAGAGATTCCGTCGGTAGCTCCTACGAGCAGTACTTC
cdr3_aa: CATSRDSVGSSYEQYF

j_call: TRBJ2-7
clone_size: .
v_call: TRBV4-2
d_call: .
cdr3_nt: TGTGCCAGCAGCCAAGAGGCCACCGGGACGGTCGCCTACGAGCAGTACTTC
cdr3_aa: CASSQEATGTVAYEQYF

j_call: TRBJ2-5
clone_size: .
v_call: TRBV27
d_call: TRBD2
cdr3_nt: TGTGCCAGCAGTCCCCTTGGGGAGGGGATCCAAGAGACCCAGTACTTC
cdr3_aa: CASSPLGEGIQETQYF

j_call: TRBJ1-4
clone_size: .
v_call: TRBV4-1
d_call: TRBD1
cdr3_nt: TGCGCCAGCAATCCTTCGACAGGGCAGGAAAAACTGTTTTTT
cdr3_aa: CASNPSTGQEKLFF

j_call: TRBJ1-1
clone_size: .
v_call: TRBV10-2
d_call: .
cdr3_nt: TGCGCCAGCAGTGAAGAGGGATTTTGGACTGAAGCTTTCTTT
cdr3_aa: CASSEEGFWTEAFF

j_call: TRBJ2-5
clone_size: .
v_call: TRBV18
d_call: .
cdr3_nt: TGTGCCAGCTCACTGCAAGGCTACCAAGAGACCCAGTACTTC
cdr3_aa: CASSLQGYQETQYF

j_call: TRBJ2-4
clone_size: .
v_call: TRBV19
d_call: TRBD2
cdr3_nt: TGTGCCAGTAGTATAGCCGGCCTAGCGGGAACGAACATTCAGTACTTC
cdr3_aa: CASSIAGLAGTNIQYF

j_call: TRBJ1-2
clone_size: .
v_call: TRBV29-1
d_call: TRBD1
cdr3_nt: TGCAGCGCACGAAGTCGACAGGGGGACGATGGCTACACCTTC
cdr3_aa: CSARSRQGDDGYTF

j_call: TRBJ1-2
clone_size: .
v_call: TRBV7-2
d_call: TRBD1
cdr3_nt: TGTGCCAGCCTTTTATCGAGCAGGGGGGGGGTCCCCTATGGCTACACCTTC
cdr3_aa: CASLLSSRGGVPYGYTF

j_call: TRBJ1-1
clone_size: .
v_call: TRBV29-1
d_call: TRBD1
cdr3_nt: TGCAGCGCCTTACAGGGGGCGGGCACTGAAGCTTTCTTT
cdr3_aa: CSALQGAGTEAFF

j_call: TRBJ2-2
clone_size: few
v_call: TRBV4-1
d_call: .
cdr3_nt: TGCGCCAGCAGCCAAGTGGGTGAGATACCCGGGGAGCTGTTTTTT
cdr3_aa: CASSQVGEIPGELFF

j_call: TRBJ2-1
clone_size: few
v_call: TRBV6-5
d_call: .
cdr3_nt: TGTGCCAGCAAACTCGCCGACAGGAACAATGAGCAGTTCTTC
cdr3_aa: CASKLADRNNEQFF